The rows below give T cell receptor beta chains drawn from one sample of a study of blood T cell repertoires in COVID-19. The protocol was immunoSEQ multiplex PCR, while the TCRdb copy is restricted to in-frame clones and leaves out a portion. The sample lists roughly 250,000 clones, around 83% occurring once. Material for sequencing was peripheral blood. The receptors originated from a woman between 45 and 60 years old with acute or convalescent COVID-19. CDR3s include the opening cysteine and the closing phenylalanine or tryptophan. The order of the fields is D gene, V gene, clone size, J gene, CDR3 DNA, CDR3 protein. A D gene is named only where the DNA matches it firmly. Clone size appears in some rows only: once, few, many, or a class for an expanded clone.

.	TRBV28	few	TRBJ1-2	TGTGCCAGCAGTAAACTCAGCTTTGAGGATGGCTACACCTTC	CASSKLSFEDGYTF
.	TRBV28	.	TRBJ1-6	TGTGCCAGCAGAGAAGACAGAAATAATTCACCCCTCCACTTT	CASREDRNNSPLHF
TRBD2	TRBV2	.	TRBJ2-1	TGTGCCAGCAGCCAGGGGCCTAGCGGGCTCTTC	CASSQGPSGLF
.	TRBV28	.	TRBJ1-2	TGTGCCAGCAGTCCCCTTGATGGCGGCTATGGCTACACCTTC	CASSPLDGGYGYTF
.	TRBV4-1	.	TRBJ1-1	TGCGCCAGCAGCCAAGAACCCCAGGACACTGAAGCTTTCTTT	CASSQEPQDTEAFF
.	TRBV2	few	TRBJ1-6	TGTGCCAGCAGTGTAACTCGGCCGGGTAATTCACCCCTCCACTTT	CASSVTRPGNSPLHF
TRBD1	TRBV7-2	few	TRBJ2-1	TGTGCCAGCAGCTTACGACAGGGGGCTAATGAGCAGTTCTTC	CASSLRQGANEQFF
TRBD2	TRBV4-2	.	TRBJ2-2	TGTGCCAGCACCCTTAGCGGGGGGGCGAACACCGGGGAGCTGTTTTTT	CASTLSGGANTGELFF
.	TRBV29-1	.	TRBJ1-2	TGCAGCGTTCCTGGACAGAACTATGGCTACACCTTC	CSVPGQNYGYTF
.	TRBV28	.	TRBJ1-1	TGTGCCAGCAGTTCCGTCCGCGAGGGCACTGAAGCTTTCTTT	CASSSVREGTEAFF
.	TRBV7-2	.	TRBJ2-7	TGTGCCAGCAGCTTATATGTCGAGCAGTACTTC	CASSLYVEQYF
TRBD1	TRBV28	.	TRBJ1-3	TGTGCCAGCGGGACAGCATATCCTGGAAACACCATATATTTT	CASGTAYPGNTIYF
TRBD2	TRBV5-4	.	TRBJ2-2	TGTGCCAGCAGCCCGACTAGCGGGAGGGTTGACACCGGGGAGCTGTTTTTT	CASSPTSGRVDTGELFF
TRBD1	TRBV30	.	TRBJ1-2	TGTGCCTGGAGTGTGGACAGGAACTATGGCTACACCTTC	CAWSVDRNYGYTF
.	TRBV4-2	few	TRBJ2-5	TGTGCCAGCAGCCAAGCCTCAGGAACTGGGGAGACCCAGTACTTC	CASSQASGTGETQYF
.	TRBV5-1	.	TRBJ2-5	TGCGCCAGCAGCCCAACAGGGTCGGAGGAGACCCAGTACTTC	CASSPTGSEETQYF
.	TRBV30	few	TRBJ2-3	TGTGCCTGGAGTCGTGAGATGACAGATACGCAGTATTTT	CAWSREMTDTQYF
.	TRBV18	.	TRBJ2-5	TGTGCCAGCTCACGTCTCTTTCAAGAGACCCAGTACTTC	CASSRLFQETQYF
.	TRBV28	.	TRBJ2-2	TGTGCCAGCAGCCGTCGCGCAGGGGTGAACACCGGGGAGCTGTTTTTT	CASSRRAGVNTGELFF
TRBD1	TRBV2	.	TRBJ2-7	TGTGCCAGCAGTGAAGCGACAGGGGGCTACTACGAGCAGTACTTC	CASSEATGGYYEQYF
TRBD2	TRBV10-3	once	TRBJ2-5	TGTGCCACGGGAGGGGGAGAGACCCAGTACTTC	CATGGGETQYF
TRBD1	TRBV7-8	few	TRBJ1-4	TGTGCCAGCAGCTTCACCGGGACAGCTCCTGAAAAACTGTTTTTT	CASSFTGTAPEKLFF
.	TRBV11-2	.	TRBJ2-7	TGTGCCAGCAGCTTATCGAGGGACACCTACGAGCAGTACTTC	CASSLSRDTYEQYF
TRBD1	TRBV4-3	.	TRBJ1-4	TGCGCCAGCAGCCTCCCCCGGGACAGGGAGGATGAAAAACTGTTTTTT	CASSLPRDREDEKLFF
TRBD1	TRBV6-5	.	TRBJ2-6	TGTGCCAGCGAGGGGGCCAGCTCTGGGGCCAACGTCCTGACTTTC	CASEGASSGANVLTF
TRBD1	TRBV28	.	TRBJ1-3	TGTGCCAGCATGAGTCCGGGACAGGGAACAGGACACACCATATATTTT	CASMSPGQGTGHTIYF
TRBD2	TRBV7-9	.	TRBJ2-1	TGTGCCAGCAGCAGGAGACTAGCGGGCTACAATGAGCAGTTCTTC	CASSRRLAGYNEQFF
.	TRBV18	few	TRBJ1-1	TGTGCCAGCTCACCACTGGCAGGGGAGACTGAAGCTTTCTTT	CASSPLAGETEAFF
.	TRBV3-1/TRBV3-2	.	TRBJ2-1	TGTGCCAGCACCGGATTGGGTGCCGCGGCCGTCAATGAGCAGTTCTTC	CASTGLGAAAVNEQFF
.	TRBV11-3	.	TRBJ2-2	TGTGCCAGCAGGGCCGGGTCCGGGGCCGGGGAGCTGTTTTTT	CASRAGSGAGELFF
TRBD1	TRBV3-1/TRBV3-2	.	TRBJ1-1	TGTGCCAGCAGCCAAGCCGTTACAGGGGTAGAAGCTTTCTTT	CASSQAVTGVEAFF
TRBD2	TRBV19	.	TRBJ2-3	TGTGCCAGTAGTATAGATACGCGGGGGATCACAGATACGCAGTATTTT	CASSIDTRGITDTQYF
TRBD1	TRBV3-1/TRBV3-2	.	TRBJ2-3	TGTGCCAGCAGCAATTCACCGGGACAGGCGCAGTATTTT	CASSNSPGQAQYF
.	TRBV19	.	TRBJ1-6	TGTGCCAGTACCCCCCAGGCGGGCGCGAGAAATTCACCCCTCCACTTT	CASTPQAGARNSPLHF
.	TRBV2	.	TRBJ1-5	TGTGCCAGCAGTCCACAGGGTCCATTCGCCAATCAGCCCCAGCATTTT	CASSPQGPFANQPQHF
TRBD1	TRBV9	.	TRBJ1-6	TGTGCCAGCAGCTTAACGGGACAGGGTTTTAATTCACCCCTCCACTTT	CASSLTGQGFNSPLHF
.	TRBV3-1/TRBV3-2	once	TRBJ2-3	TGTGCCAGCAGCCCGAGAGGGCTCACAGATACGCAGTATTTT	CASSPRGLTDTQYF
.	TRBV3-1/TRBV3-2	.	TRBJ2-7	TGTGCCAGCAGCCACCATACAGGGTATGGCTACGAGCAGTACTTC	CASSHHTGYGYEQYF
.	TRBV7-2	.	TRBJ2-7	TGTGCCAGCAGCTCTCACAGGGACACCTTGAGCTCCTACGAGCAGTACTTC	CASSSHRDTLSSYEQYF
.	TRBV11-1	.	TRBJ2-7	TGTGCCAGCAGCCCACAGACCTCTTTCGAGCAGTACTTC	CASSPQTSFEQYF
.	TRBV11-2	.	TRBJ1-1	TGTGCCAGCAGCTCCTACAGGGTGAACACTGAAGCTTTCTTT	CASSSYRVNTEAFF
.	TRBV12-3/TRBV12-4	.	TRBJ2-3	TGTGCCAGCAGCCGTAGCACAGATACGCAGTATTTT	CASSRSTDTQYF
TRBD2	TRBV19	.	TRBJ2-1	TGTGCCAGTAGCGGGAGGGTGGACAATGAGCAGTTCTTC	CASSGRVDNEQFF